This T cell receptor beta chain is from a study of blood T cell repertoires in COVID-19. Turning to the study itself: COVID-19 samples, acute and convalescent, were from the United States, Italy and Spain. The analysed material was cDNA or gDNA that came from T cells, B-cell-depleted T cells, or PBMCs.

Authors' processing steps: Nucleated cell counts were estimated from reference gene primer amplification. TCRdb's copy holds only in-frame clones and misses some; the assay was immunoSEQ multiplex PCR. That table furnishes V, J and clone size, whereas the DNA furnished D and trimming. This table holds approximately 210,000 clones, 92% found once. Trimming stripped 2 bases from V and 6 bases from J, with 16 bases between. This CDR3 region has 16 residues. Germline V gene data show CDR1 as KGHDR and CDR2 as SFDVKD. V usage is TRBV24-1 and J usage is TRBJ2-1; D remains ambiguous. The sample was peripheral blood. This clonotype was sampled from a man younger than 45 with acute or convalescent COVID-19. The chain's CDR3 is CATSDSKFYSGNEQFF. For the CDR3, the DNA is TGTGCCACCAGTGATTCGAAGTTTTACTCGGGCAATGAGCAGTTCTTC.